This TCR beta chain was obtained from a study of beta chain features in type 1 diabetes (dated by TCRdb to the late 2010s). Broadly, across the study: No differences in mean age, gender distribution, total cell number or subset yield were found between patients and healthy donors. A total of roughly 98,000,000 sorted cells were examined across all samples, and a strong correlation was observed between cell number per subset and RNA yield. In the study, TCRB repertoires of sorted circulating CD4+ T cell subsets from recently diagnosed type 1 diabetes patients were compared with those of matched healthy donors. Naive and central memory subsets were obtained from all 28 donors, but regulatory and stem cell-like memory subsets were isolated from only 8 patients and roughly 8 healthy donors.

The full study reports these points: Shorter templates might be favored by PCR, yet because patient and control samples were amplified and corrected together, any such skew would affect both groups equally. The naive, central memory and regulatory TCRB repertoires appeared to resemble one another more closely among patients than among healthy donors. In all four CD4+ subsets, TCRB CDR3 length was moderately but significantly shorter in type 1 diabetes patients. Because cDNA was sequenced instead of genomic DNA, activated cells with high expression could be over-represented, although the groups did not differ in activation or CD3 levels. HLA sub-analyses involved small numbers of individuals, so any influence of HLA type on TCRB rearrangement remained unresolved. Fewer insertions and more nucleotide deletions at VDJ recombination sites were observed in patients with type 1 diabetes, implying thymic rearrangement abnormalities.

The CDR3 runs 11 residues from the cysteine to the phenylalanine. CDR3 DNA only is kept here, 33 bases in frame from base 1. V gives up 4 bases and J gives up 7 bases, and the segment between their germline ends measures 8 bases. CDR1 and CDR2 are read off the germline V gene (reference sequence) as SGHKS and YYEKEE. A single peripheral blood draw of approximately 100 mL on average was collected from each donor into heparinised tubes. A BD FACSAria II and a panel including CD45RO, CCR7, CD25, CD127, CD95 and CD27 were used to sort naive, central memory, regulatory and stem cell-like memory CD4+ T cells. A purity above 98% was achieved for all sorted populations. Right away, PBMCs were isolated by Lymphoprep density gradient centrifugation and were stained directly, with no culture step. To minimize batch effects, samples were stained and sorted in pairs, one healthy donor with one patient per experiment.

The entire isolated RNA was reverse transcribed using the High Capacity cDNA Reverse Transcription Kit, and thus expressed TCRB transcripts were sequenced. Deep immunoSEQ sequencing was applied to naive, central memory and regulatory T cell samples, giving an average of about 3.57 million total reads per sample. Sorted cells were lysed in RLT buffer and RNA was extracted with DNase-treated RNeasy Micro or Mini kits, depending on cell number. Each cell subset was processed on its own to prevent cross-contamination, while patient and healthy donor samples were processed together. Using the immunoSEQ multiplex PCR, TCRB sequences were amplified from cDNA into 87-bp fragments spanning the CDR3 region. Sequencing of the amplicons was performed on the Illumina HiSeq platform. Under the source paper's analysis protocol: Synthetic template baselines were used to correct PCR bias computationally, reads within Hamming distance 2 were collapsed together, and singletons that could not be merged were discarded. By aligning reads against IMGT, V, D and J genes, CDR3 length, and insertions or deletions at six rearrangement sites were assigned. Clonotype counts were normalized to sorted cell number within each subset before computing true diversity and Gini coefficients with the tcR R package. The overlap coefficient, calculated on TCRB nucleotide sequences, was used to measure repertoire sharing. The source is immuneACCESS, and TCRdb retained only in-frame sequences with V and J called. Part of the clones is not carried over; for the studies checked, unresolved V genes explain less than half of this, and the remainder is unexplained. V, J and clone size are taken as reported in that table, and D and trimming were inferred from the DNA itself. This sample is represented by roughly 350,000 clones; over 9% of them were singletons. The ten largest make up about 0.63% of the sample.

This clone occurred a few times. It lacks a known antigen. Per-base qualities were not stored, and no clone one base away is much larger. Different DNA sequences within this sample yield the same CDR3. Sequencing input: central memory CD4+ T cells from blood. The receptor's source is a man aged 30-40 years with type 1 diabetes. The chain was built from TRBV5-5 and TRBJ1-1, with the D gene too uncertain to name. This receptor has the CDR3 CASSLDREAFF. The DNA reads TGTGCCAGCAGCCTAGACCGTGAAGCTTTCTTT.